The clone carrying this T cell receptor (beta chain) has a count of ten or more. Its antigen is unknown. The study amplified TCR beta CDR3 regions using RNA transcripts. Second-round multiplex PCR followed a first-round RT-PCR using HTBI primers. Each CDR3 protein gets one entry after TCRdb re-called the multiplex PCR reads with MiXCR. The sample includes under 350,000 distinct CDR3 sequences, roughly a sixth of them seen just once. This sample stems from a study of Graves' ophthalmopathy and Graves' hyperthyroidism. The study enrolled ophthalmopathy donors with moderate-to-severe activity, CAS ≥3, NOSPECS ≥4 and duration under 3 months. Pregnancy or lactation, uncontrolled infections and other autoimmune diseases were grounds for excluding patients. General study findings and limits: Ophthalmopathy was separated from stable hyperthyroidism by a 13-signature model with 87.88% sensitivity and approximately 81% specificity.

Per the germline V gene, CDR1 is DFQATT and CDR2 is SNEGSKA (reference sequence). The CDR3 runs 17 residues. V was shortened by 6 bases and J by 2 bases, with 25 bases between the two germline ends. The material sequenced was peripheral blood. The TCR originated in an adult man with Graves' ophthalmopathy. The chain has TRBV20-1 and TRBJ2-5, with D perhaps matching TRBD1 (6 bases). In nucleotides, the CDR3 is TGCAGTGCGCTCATGGACAGTGCCTTGACATTTCAAGAGACCCAGTACTTC. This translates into CSALMDSALTFQETQYF.